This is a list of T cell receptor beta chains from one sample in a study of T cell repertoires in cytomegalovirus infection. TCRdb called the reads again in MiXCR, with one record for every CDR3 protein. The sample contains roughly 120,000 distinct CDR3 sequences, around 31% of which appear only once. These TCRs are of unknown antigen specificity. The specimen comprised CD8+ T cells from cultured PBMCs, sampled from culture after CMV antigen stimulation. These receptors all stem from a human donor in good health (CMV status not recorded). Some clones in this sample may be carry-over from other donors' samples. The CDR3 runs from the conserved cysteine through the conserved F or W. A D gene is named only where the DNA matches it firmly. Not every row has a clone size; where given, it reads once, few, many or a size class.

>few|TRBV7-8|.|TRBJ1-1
TGTGCCAGCAGCTTATTTTACACTGAAGCTTTCTTT
CASSLFYTEAFF
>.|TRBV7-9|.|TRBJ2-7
TGTGCCAGCAGCCGCAAGAGGTGGGGTAACTACGAGCAGTACTTC
CASSRKRWGNYEQYF
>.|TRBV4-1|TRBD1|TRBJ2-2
TGCGCCAGCAGCCAGACCACAGGGGCCGGGGAGCTGTTTTTT
CASSQTTGAGELFF
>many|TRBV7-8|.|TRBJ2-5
TGTGCCAGCAGCTTTGGGCAGCAAGAGACCCAGTACTTC
CASSFGQQETQYF
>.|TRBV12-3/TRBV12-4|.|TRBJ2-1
TGTGCCAGCAGTTTATGGGCAGACTACAATGAGCAGTTCTTC
CASSLWADYNEQFF
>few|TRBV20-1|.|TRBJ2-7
TGCAGTGCGCTAGATGAGGGGTACGAGCAGTACTTC
CSALDEGYEQYF
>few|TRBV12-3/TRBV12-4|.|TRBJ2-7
TGTGCCAGCAGTTCTGGGGATTTCCCCTACGAGCAGTACTTC
CASSSGDFPYEQYF
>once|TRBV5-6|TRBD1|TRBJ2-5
TGTGCCAGCAGCATGGGACAGGGGTGGGAGTACTTC
CASSMGQGWEYF
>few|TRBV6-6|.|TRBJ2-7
TGTGCCAGCACGCGGCAGGAGGTCTCCTACGAGCAGTACTTC
CASTRQEVSYEQYF
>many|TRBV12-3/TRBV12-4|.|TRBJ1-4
TGTGCCAGTCGACGCACCGGTGGTGAAAAACTGTTTTTT
CASRRTGGEKLFF
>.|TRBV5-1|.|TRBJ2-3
TGCGCCAGCAGCTTGTTAGGAATTGGCCGTAGCACAGATACGCAGTATTTT
CASSLLGIGRSTDTQYF
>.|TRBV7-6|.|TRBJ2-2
TGTGCCAGCAGGGGGCCAGGGCAGAACACCGGGGAGCTGTTTTTT
CASRGPGQNTGELFF
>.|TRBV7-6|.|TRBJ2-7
TGTGCCAGCAGCTCACGCGACAGGACCCTTTCCTACGAGCAGTACTTC
CASSSRDRTLSYEQYF
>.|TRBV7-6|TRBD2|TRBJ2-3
TGTGCCAGCAGCGGTAGCGGGGCGGTTACAGATACGCAGTATTTT
CASSGSGAVTDTQYF
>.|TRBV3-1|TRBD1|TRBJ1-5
TGTGCCAGCTTAAAGTGCAGGACAGGGTTAGATCAGCCCCAGCATTTT
CASLKCRTGLDQPQHF
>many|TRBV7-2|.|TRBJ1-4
TGTGCCAGCAGCCCACCCCCAACTAATGAAAAACTGTTTTTT
CASSPPPTNEKLFF
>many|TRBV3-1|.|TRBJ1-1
TGTGCCAGCAGCCAAATATGGGCAGGGAGAGTCCCTGAAGCTTTCTTT
CASSQIWAGRVPEAFF
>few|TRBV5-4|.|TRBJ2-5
TGTGCCAGCAGCGCCGGGGCATCGAGGCTTCGTCAAGAGACCCAGTACTTC
CASSAGASRLRQETQYF
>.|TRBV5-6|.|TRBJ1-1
TGTGCCAGCAGCTTGGCCACAGGTGAAGCTTTCTTT
CASSLATGEAFF
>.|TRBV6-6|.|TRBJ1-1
TGTGCCAGCAGACTAGGACAGATTGAAGCTTTCTTT
CASRLGQIEAFF
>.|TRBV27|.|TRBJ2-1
TGTGCCAGCAGTTCCCCAGGAGCCTACAATGAGCAGTTCTTC
CASSSPGAYNEQFF
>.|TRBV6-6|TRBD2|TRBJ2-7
TGTGCCAGCGTACTACCGGGACTAGCGGGGGAATCCTACGAGCAGTACTTC
CASVLPGLAGESYEQYF
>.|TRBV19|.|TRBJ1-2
TGTGCCAGTAGTCTCTCGATGGGCAGACTCTATGGCTACACCTTC
CASSLSMGRLYGYTF